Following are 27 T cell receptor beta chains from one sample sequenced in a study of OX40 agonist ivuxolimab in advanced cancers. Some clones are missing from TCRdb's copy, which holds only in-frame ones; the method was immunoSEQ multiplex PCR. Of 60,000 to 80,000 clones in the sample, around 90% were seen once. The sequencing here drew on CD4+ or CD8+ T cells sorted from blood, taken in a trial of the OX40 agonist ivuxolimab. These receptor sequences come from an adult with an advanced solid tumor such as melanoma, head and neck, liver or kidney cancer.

Here the CDR3 DNA reads TGTGCCAGCAGCGGGAGGGCCTCGAACACCGGGGAGCTGTTTTTT. Amino acid sequence: CASSGRASNTGELFF. This chain connects TRBV2 to TRBJ2-2, with 8 bases fitting TRBD2. Looked up from germline, CDR1 is SNHLY and CDR2 is FYNNEI. V lost 6 bases, J lost 0 bases, and 3 bases stayed unmatched. CDR3 length: 15 residues.

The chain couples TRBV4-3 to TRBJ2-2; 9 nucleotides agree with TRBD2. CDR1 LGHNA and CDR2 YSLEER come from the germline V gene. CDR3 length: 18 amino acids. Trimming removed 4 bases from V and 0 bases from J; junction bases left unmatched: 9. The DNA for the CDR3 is TGCGCCAGCAGCCTACAAATCAGGACTAGCGCGAACACCGGGGAGCTGTTTTTT. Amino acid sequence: CASSLQIRTSANTGELFF.

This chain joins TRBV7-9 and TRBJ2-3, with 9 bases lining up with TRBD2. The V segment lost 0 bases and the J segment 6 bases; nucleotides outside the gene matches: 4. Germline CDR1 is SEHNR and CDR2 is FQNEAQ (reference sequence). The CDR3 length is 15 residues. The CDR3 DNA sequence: TGTGCCAGCAGCTTAGCGTTAGCGGGAGCCGATACGCAGTATTTT. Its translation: CASSLALAGADTQYF.

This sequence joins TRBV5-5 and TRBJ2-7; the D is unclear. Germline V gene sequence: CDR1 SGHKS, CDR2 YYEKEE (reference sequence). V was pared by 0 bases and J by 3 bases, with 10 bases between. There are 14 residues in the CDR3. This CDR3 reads CASSLGSVDYEQYF. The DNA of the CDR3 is TGTGCCAGCAGCTTGGGCTCAGTAGACTACGAGCAGTACTTC.

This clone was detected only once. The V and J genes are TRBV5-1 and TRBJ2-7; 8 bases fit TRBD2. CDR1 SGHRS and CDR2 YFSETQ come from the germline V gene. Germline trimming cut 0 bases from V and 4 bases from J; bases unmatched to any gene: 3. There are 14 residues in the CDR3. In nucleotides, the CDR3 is TGCGCCAGCAGCTTGGGCGGGAGGTTATACGAGCAGTACTTC. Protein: CASSLGGRLYEQYF.

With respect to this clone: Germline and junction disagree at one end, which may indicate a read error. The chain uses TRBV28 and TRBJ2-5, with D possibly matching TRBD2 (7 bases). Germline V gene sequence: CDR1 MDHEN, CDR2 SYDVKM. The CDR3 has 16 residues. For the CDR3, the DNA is TGTGCCGGCAGTGCACAAGGGGGGGCCCGAAGAGATACCCAGTACTTC. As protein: CAGSAQGGARRDTQYF.

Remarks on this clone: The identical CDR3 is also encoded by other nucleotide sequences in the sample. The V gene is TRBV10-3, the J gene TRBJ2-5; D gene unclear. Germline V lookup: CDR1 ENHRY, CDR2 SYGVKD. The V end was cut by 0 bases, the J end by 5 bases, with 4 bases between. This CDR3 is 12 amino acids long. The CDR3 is CAISESGETQYF. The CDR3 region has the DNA TGTGCCATCAGTGAGTCCGGGGAGACCCAGTACTTC.

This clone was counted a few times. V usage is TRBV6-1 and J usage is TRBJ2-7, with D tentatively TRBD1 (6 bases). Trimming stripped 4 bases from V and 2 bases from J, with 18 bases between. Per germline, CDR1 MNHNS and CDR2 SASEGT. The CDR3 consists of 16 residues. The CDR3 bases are TGTGCCAGCAGTGGGGGCCCCGGACAGATCACCTACGAGCAGTACTTC. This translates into CASSGGPGQITYEQYF.

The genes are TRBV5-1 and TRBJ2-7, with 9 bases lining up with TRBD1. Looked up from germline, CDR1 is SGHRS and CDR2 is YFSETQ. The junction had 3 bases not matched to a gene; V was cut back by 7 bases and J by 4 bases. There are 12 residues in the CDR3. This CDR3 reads CASRQGEYEQYF. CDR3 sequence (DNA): TGCGCCAGCCGACAGGGGGAATACGAGCAGTACTTC.

The CDR3 loop reads CASSWVRETQYF. The CDR3 coding sequence is TGTGCCAGCAGCTGGGTCCGAGAGACCCAGTACTTC. The chain employs TRBV11-3 and TRBJ2-5; D call uncertain. Trimming took off 4 bases at V and 4 bases at J, with 7 bases between the two ends. From germline, CDR1 is SGHNT and CDR2 YENEEA. The CDR3 extends over 12 amino acids.

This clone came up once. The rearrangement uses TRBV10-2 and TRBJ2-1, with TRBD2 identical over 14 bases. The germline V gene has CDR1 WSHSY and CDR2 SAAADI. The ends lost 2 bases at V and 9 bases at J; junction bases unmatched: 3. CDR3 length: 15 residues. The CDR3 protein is CASSEVTSGRGEQFF. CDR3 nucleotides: TGCGCCAGCAGTGAGGTGACTAGCGGGAGGGGTGAGCAGTTCTTC.

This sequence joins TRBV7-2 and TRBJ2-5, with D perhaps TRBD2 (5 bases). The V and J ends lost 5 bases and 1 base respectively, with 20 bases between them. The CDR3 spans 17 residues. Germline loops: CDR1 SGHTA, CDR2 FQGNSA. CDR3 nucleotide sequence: TGTGCCAGCAGCCGGGCCTCAGGCGGGTTGGCCCAAGAGACCCAGTACTTC. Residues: CASSRASGGLAQETQYF. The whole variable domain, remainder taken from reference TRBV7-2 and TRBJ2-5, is GAGVSQSPSNKVTEKGKDVELRCDPISGHTALYWYRQSLGQGLEFLIYFQGNSAPDKSGLPSDRFSAERTGGSVSTLTIQRTQQEDSAVYLCASSRASGGLAQETQYFGPGTRLLVL.

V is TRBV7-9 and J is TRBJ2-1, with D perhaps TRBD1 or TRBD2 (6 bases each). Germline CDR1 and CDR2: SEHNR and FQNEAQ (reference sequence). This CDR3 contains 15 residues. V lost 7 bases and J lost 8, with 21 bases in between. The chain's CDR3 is CASTLGGPDPYEQFF. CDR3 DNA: TGTGCCAGCACCCTTGGGGGGCCCGACCCCTATGAGCAGTTCTTC.

The CDR3 region has the DNA TGTGCCAGCAGCTCCGACGCCGGGACAAAGCAGTTCTTC. Translated: CASSSDAGTKQFF. V gene TRBV7-6 combines with J gene TRBJ2-1, with D possibly TRBD1 on 6 matching bases. Trimming removed 4 bases at V and 11 bases at J, with 15 bases between. CDR1 and CDR2 from the germline V gene are SGHVS and FNYEAQ. The CDR3 length is 13 residues.

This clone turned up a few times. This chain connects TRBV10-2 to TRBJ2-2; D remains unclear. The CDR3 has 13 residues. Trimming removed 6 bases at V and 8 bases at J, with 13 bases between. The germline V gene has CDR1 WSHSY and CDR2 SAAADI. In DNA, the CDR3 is TGCGCCAGCAGAGTGGTCGGTCGTGGGGAGCTGTTTTTT. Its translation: CASRVVGRGELFF.

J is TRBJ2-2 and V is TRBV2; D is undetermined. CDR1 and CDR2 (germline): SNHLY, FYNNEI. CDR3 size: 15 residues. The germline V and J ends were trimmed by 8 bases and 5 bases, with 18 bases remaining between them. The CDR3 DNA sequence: TGTGCCAGCTCACGAGTGGACCCCAAGACCGGGGAGCTGTTTTTT. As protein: CASSRVDPKTGELFF.

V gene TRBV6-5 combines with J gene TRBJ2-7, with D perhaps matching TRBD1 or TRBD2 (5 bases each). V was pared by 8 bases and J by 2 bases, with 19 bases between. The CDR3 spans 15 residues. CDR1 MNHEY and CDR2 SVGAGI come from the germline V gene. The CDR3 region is CASRRNRDPAYEQYF. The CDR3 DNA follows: TGTGCCAGCCGCCGTAACCGGGACCCCGCCTACGAGCAGTACTTC.

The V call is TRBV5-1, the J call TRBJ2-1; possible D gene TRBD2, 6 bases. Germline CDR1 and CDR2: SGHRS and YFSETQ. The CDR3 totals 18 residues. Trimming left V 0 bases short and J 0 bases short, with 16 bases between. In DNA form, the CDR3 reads TGCGCCAGCAGCTTGGCTGGTCGGGGGAGGAACTCCTACAATGAGCAGTTCTTC. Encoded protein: CASSLAGRGRNSYNEQFF. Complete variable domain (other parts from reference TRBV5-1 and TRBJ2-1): KAGVTQTPRYLIKTRGQQVTLSCSPISGHRSVSWYQQTPGQGLQFLFEYFSETQRNKGNFPGRFSGRQFSNSRSEMNVSTLELGDSALYLCASSLAGRGRNSYNEQFFGPGTRLTVL.

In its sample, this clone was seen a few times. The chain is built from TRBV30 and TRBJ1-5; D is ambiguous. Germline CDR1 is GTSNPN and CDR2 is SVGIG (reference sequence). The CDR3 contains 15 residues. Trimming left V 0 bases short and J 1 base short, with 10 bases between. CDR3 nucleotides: TGTGCCTGGAGTGTAGGCCAGACGAGCAATCAGCCCCAGCATTTT. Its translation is CAWSVGQTSNQPQHF.

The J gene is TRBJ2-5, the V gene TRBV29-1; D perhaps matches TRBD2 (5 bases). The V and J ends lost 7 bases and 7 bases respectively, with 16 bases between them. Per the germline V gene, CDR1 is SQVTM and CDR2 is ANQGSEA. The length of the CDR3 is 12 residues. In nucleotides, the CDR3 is TGCAGCGCCGAATGGGAGAGCGGGACCCAGTACTTC. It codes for CSAEWESGTQYF.

CDR3 residues: CASSLGVAGDTFPETQYF. CDR3 nucleotide sequence: TGCGCCAGCAGCTTGGGGGTGGCGGGAGACACGTTTCCCGAGACCCAGTACTTC. V gene TRBV5-1 combines with J gene TRBJ2-5, with 7 bases matching TRBD2. The CDR3 totals 18 residues. The V and J ends lost 0 bases and 5 bases, in that order; junction bases with no gene match: 16. Germline CDR1 is SGHRS and CDR2 is YFSETQ. Drawing the rest from reference TRBV5-1 and TRBJ2-5, the complete variable domain is KAGVTQTPRYLIKTRGQQVTLSCSPISGHRSVSWYQQTPGQGLQFLFEYFSETQRNKGNFPGRFSGRQFSNSRSEMNVSTLELGDSALYLCASSLGVAGDTFPETQYFGPGTRLLVL.

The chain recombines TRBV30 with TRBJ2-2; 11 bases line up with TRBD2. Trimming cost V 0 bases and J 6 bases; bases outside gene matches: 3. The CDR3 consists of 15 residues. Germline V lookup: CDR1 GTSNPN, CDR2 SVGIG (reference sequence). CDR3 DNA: TGTGCCTGGAGTGTACAACTAGCGGGAGCCGGGGAGCTGTTTTTT. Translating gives CAWSVQLAGAGELFF.

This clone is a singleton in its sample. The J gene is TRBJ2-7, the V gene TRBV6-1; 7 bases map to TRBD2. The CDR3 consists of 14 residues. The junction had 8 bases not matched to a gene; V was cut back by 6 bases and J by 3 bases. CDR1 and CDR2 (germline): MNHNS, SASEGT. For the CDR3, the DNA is TGTGCCAGCAGAGCCGGGACTAAAGTCTACGAGCAGTACTTC. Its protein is CASRAGTKVYEQYF.

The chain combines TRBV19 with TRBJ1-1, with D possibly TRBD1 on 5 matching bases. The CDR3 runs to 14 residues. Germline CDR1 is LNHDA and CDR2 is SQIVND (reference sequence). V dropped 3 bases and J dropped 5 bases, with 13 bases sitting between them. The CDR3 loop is CASSIGWGRTEAFF. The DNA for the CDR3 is TGTGCCAGTAGTATTGGTTGGGGGAGGACTGAAGCTTTCTTT.

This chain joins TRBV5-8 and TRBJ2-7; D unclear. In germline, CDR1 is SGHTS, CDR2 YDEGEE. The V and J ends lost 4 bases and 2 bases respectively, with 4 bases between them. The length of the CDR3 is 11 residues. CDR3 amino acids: CASSKAYEQYF. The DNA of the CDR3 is TGTGCCAGCAGCAAAGCCTACGAGCAGTACTTC.

The CDR3 DNA is TGTGCCAGCAGCTTGCAACAGACCTACGAGCAGTACTTC. Its translation: CASSLQQTYEQYF. This chain joins TRBV5-6 and TRBJ2-7; D gene unclear. The CDR3 is 13 amino acids. Germline CDR1 SGHDT, CDR2 YYEEEE. V gave up 1 base and J gave up 2 bases, with 7 bases separating them.

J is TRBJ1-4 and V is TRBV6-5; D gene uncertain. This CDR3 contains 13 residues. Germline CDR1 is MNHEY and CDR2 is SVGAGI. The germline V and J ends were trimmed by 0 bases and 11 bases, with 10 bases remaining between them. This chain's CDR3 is CASSYSAQVKLFF. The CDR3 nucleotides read TGTGCCAGCAGTTACTCCGCTCAGGTTAAACTGTTTTTT.